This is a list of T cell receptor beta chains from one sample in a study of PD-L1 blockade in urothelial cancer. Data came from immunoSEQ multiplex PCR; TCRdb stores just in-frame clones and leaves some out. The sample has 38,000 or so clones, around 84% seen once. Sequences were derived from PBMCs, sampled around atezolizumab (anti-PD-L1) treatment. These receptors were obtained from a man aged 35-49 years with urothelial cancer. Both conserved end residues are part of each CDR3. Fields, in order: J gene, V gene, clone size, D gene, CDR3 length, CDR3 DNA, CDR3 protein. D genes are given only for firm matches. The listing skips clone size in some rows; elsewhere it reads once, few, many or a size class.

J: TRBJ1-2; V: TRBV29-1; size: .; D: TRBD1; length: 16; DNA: TGCAGCGTTGAAAACCTCGGACAGGTGGGGTCCTATGGCTACACCTTC; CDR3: CSVENLGQVGSYGYTF
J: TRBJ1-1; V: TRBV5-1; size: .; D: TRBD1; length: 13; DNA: TGCGCCAGCTACGGGACAGCAGGGGTTGAAGCTTTCTTT; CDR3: CASYGTAGVEAFF
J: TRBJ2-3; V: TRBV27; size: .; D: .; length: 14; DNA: TGTGCCAGCAGTTTGGGCCTGTCCGCAGATACGCAGTATTTT; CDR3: CASSLGLSADTQYF
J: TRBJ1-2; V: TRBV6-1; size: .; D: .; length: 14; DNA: TGTGCCAGCAGTGAACTCGGGACTCGCTATGGCTACACCTTC; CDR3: CASSELGTRYGYTF
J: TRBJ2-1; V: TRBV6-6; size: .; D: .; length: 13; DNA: TGTGCCAGCAGTTACGAGAAATACAATGAGCAGTTCTTC; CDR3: CASSYEKYNEQFF
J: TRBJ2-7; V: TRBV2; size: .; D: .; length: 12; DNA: TGTGCCAGCAGCGCGGACAGCTTCGAGCAGTACTTC; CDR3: CASSADSFEQYF
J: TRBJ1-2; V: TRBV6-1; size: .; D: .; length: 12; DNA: TGTGCCAGCAGGGGCGACGGGGGGGGCTACACCTTC; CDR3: CASRGDGGGYTF
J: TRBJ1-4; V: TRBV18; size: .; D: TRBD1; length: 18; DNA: TGTGCCAGCTCACCACAGTCGGGACAGGGCGCAACTAATGAAAAACTGTTTTTT; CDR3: CASSPQSGQGATNEKLFF
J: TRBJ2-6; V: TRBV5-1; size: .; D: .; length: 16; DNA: TGCGCCAGCAGCTCTCTCGGGAGCTCTGGGGCCAACGTCCTGACTTTC; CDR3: CASSSLGSSGANVLTF
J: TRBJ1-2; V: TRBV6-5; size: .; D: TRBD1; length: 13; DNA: TGTGCCAGCAGTTACTATGGACAGGCGATCCATGTCTTC; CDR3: CASSYYGQAIHVF
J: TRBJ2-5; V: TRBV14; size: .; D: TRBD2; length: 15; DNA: TGTGCCAGCAGTCAGCGCGGGAGGGTTGGAGAGACCCAGTACTTC; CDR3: CASSQRGRVGETQYF
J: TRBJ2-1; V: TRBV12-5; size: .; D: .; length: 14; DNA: TGTGCTAGTGGTTTGGTTAGTCCCGCCCATGAGCAGTTCTTC; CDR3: CASGLVSPAHEQFF
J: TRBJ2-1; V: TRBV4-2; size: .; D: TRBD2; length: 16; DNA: TGTGCCAGCAGCCAACCAGGGACTAGCGGCTACAATGAGCAGTTCTTC; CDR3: CASSQPGTSGYNEQFF
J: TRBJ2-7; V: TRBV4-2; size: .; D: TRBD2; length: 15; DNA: TGTGCCAGCAGCCAACTTCTAGCGGGAGGGGACGAGCAGTACTTC; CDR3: CASSQLLAGGDEQYF
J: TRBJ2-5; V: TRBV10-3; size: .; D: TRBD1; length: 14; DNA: TGTGCCATCAGGGGGACAGGGCCCTTAGAGACCCAGTACTTC; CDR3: CAIRGTGPLETQYF
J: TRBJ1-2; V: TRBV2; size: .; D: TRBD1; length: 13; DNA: TGTGCCAGCAGCGCCAGGGGGCTCTATGGCTACACCTTC; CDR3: CASSARGLYGYTF
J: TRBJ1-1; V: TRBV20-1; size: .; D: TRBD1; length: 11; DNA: TGCAGTGCTGGACGTACAGGGGACGCTTTCTTT; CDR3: CSAGRTGDAFF
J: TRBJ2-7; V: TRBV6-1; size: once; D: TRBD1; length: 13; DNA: TGTGCCAGCAGGGGGACAGAGGACTACGAGCAGTACTTC; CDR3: CASRGTEDYEQYF
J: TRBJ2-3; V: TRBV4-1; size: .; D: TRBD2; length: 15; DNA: TGCGCCAGCAGCCTCCGGACTAGCGGGGTAGATACGCAGTATTTT; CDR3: CASSLRTSGVDTQYF
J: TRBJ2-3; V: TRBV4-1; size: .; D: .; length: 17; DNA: TGCGCCAGCAGCCAACTCTCCGGGAGCCTCATGGGAGATACGCAGTATTTT; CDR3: CASSQLSGSLMGDTQYF
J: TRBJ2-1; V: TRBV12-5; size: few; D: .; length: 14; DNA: TGTGCTAGTGGCGTTGGAGGGTTGAGGAATGAGCAGTTCTTC; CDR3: CASGVGGLRNEQFF
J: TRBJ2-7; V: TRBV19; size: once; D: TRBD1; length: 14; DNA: TGTGCCACCGATTCCCGGGACAGGGCGGGCGAGCAGTACTTC; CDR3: CATDSRDRAGEQYF
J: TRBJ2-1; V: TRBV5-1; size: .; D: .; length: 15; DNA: TGCGCCAGCAGCTTTAATTCCGGGACAAGAAATGAGCAGTTCTTC; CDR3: CASSFNSGTRNEQFF
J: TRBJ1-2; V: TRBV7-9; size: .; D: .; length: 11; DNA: TGTGCCAGCAGCTTGGGGGCTGGCTACACCTTC; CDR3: CASSLGAGYTF
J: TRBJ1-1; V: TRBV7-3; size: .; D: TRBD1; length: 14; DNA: TGTGCCAGCAGCCTAGGGACAGGGAACACTGAAGCTTTCTTT; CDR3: CASSLGTGNTEAFF
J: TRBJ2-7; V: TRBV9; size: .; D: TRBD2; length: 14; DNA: TGTGCCAGCAGCGTAGCTACTAGCGGGGGCGAGCAGTACTTC; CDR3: CASSVATSGGEQYF
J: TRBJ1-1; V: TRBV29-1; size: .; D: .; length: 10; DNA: TGCAGCGCCCCCGGCACTGAAGCTTTCTTT; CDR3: CSAPGTEAFF
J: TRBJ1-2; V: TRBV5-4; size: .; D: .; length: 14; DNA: TGTGCCAGCAGCAGCAGAGACTCGGGCTATGGCTACACCTTC; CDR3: CASSSRDSGYGYTF
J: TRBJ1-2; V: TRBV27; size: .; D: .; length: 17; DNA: TGTGCCAGCAGTTCATCTACCCCAGGGCCGTCGAACTATGGCTACACCTTC; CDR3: CASSSSTPGPSNYGYTF
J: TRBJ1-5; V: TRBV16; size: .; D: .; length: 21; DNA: TGTGCCAGCAGCCCCCCCACCCCAAAGATAGACAGCGCAGTTAGCAATCAGCCCCAGCATTTT; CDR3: CASSPPTPKIDSAVSNQPQHF
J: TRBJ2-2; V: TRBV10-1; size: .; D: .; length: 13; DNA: TGCGCCAGCGGAGAGTACGGCACCGGGGAGCTGTTTTTT; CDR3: CASGEYGTGELFF
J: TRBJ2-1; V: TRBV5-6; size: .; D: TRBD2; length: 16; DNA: TGTGCCAGCAGCCGCGGGGTGGGAGGGCCCTCGAATGAGCAGTTCTTC; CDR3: CASSRGVGGPSNEQFF
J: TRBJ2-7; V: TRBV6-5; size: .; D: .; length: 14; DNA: TGTGCCAGCAGTTCTCAACTAGTGGCCTACGAGCAGTACTTC; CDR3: CASSSQLVAYEQYF
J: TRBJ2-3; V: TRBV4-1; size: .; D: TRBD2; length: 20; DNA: TGCGCCAGCAGCCAAGAATTCTGGGCGGGAGCTCCACTAAGCACAGATACGCAGTATTTT; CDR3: CASSQEFWAGAPLSTDTQYF
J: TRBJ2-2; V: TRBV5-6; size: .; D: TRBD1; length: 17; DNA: TGTGCCAGCAGCTTGAGTTCCCGGACAGGCCTAACCGGGGAGCTGTTTTTT; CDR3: CASSLSSRTGLTGELFF
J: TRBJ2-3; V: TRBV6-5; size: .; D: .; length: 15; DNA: TGTGCCAGCGCTAAAACAGGCGCCTCCACAGATACGCAGTATTTT; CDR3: CASAKTGASTDTQYF
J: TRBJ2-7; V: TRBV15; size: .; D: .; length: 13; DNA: TGTGCCACCAGCCGGTCCTCCTCCTACGAGCAGTACTTC; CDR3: CATSRSSSYEQYF
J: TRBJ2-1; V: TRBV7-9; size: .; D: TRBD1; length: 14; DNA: TGTGCCAGCAGAGCGGGACAGGGTTCCAATGAGCAGTTCTTC; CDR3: CASRAGQGSNEQFF
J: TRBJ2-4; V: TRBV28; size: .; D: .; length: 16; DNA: TGTGCCAGCAGGCCAGAGATAGGAGTAGCCAAAAACATTCAGTACTTC; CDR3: CASRPEIGVAKNIQYF
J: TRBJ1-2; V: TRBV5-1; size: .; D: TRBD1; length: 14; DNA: TGCGCCAGCAGAGTCGACAGGGAGTTATATGGCTACACCTTC; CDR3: CASRVDRELYGYTF
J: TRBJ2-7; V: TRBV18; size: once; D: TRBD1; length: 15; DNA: TGTGCCAGCTCACCGGGGACAGGTAGCTCCTACGAGCAGTACTTC; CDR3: CASSPGTGSSYEQYF
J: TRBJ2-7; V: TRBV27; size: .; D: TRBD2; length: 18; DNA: TGTGCCAGCAGTCCCCCACGTCAACCCAGCGGGAGGATCGACGAGCAGTACTTC; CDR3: CASSPPRQPSGRIDEQYF
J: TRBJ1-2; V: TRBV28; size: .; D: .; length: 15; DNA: TGTGCCAGCAGTGTGGGCGCGGGGGGCGACTATGGCTACACCTTC; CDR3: CASSVGAGGDYGYTF
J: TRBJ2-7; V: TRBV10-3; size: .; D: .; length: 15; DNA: TGTGCCATCGGGGCCAGGGATGACCTTACATCGGAGCAGTACTTC; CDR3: CAIGARDDLTSEQYF
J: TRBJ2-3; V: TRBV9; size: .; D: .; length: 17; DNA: TGTGCCAGCAGCGTAGACTTAGGAGCGGGCATGGGAAATACGCAGTATTTT; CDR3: CASSVDLGAGMGNTQYF
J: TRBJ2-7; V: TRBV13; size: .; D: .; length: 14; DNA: TGTGCCAGCAGCTTAGTTCGTCGGTCCTACGAGCAGTACTTC; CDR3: CASSLVRRSYEQYF
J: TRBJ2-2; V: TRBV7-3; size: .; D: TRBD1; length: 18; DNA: TGTGCCAGCAGCTCCACCCACAGGGGCCCCGCGAACACCGGGGAGCTGTTTTTT; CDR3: CASSSTHRGPANTGELFF
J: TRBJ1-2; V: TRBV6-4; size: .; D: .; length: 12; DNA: TGTGCCAGCAGTGCGTCAGGGAATGGCTACACCTTC; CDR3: CASSASGNGYTF
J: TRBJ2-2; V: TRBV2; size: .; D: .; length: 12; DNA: TGTGCCAGCAGTAGGAGGGCCGGGGAGCTGTTTTTT; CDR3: CASSRRAGELFF
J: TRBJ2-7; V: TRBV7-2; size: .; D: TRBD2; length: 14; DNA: TGTGCCAGCAGCCTATTAGCGGGAGTCGGCGAGCAGTACTTC; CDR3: CASSLLAGVGEQYF
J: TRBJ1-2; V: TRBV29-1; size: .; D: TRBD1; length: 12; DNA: TGCAGCGTCGACGCAGGGGGCCAAGGCTACACCTTC; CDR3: CSVDAGGQGYTF
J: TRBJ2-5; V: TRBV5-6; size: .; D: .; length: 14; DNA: TGTGCCAGCAGCTGGGGCGGACAGCAAGAGACCCAGTACTTC; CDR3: CASSWGGQQETQYF
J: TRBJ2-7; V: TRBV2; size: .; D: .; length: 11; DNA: TGTGCCAGCAGTTCACCCAAGCGGCAGTACTTC; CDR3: CASSSPKRQYF
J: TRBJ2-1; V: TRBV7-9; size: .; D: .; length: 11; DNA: TGTGCCAGCAGCCTCTCGGGGGAGCAGTTCTTC; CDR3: CASSLSGEQFF
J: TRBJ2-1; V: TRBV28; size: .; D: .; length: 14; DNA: TGTGCCAGCAGACCTCTAGTCCGCTACAATGAGCAGTTCTTC; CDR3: CASRPLVRYNEQFF
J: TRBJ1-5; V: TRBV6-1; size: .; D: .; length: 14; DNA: TGTGCCAGCAGCCGGGAGAACCTCAATCAGCCCCAGCATTTT; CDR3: CASSRENLNQPQHF